A selection of T cell receptor beta chains follows, all from one sample in a study of shared clonotypes between healthy human individuals. Profiling relied on immunoSEQ multiplex PCR, and the TCRdb table lists in-frame clones only, not all of them. This table has about 2 million clones, just under 95% appearing once. The sample consisted of naive CD8+ T cells sorted from blood. The receptors stem from a man between 18 and 29 years old in good health. Each CDR3 is given with its conserved first and last residue. Fields, in order: clone size, V gene, CDR3 length, D gene, J gene, CDR3 protein, CDR3 DNA. A D gene is named only where the DNA matches it firmly. A clone size is listed for some rows: how often the clone was seen (once, few, many), or a class if it is expanded.

>-|TRBV6-1|13|-|TRBJ2-7
CASRGPYSYEQYF
TGTGCCAGCAGGGGACCGTACTCCTACGAGCAGTACTTC
>-|TRBV6-5|13|-|TRBJ2-7
CASRSGMPYEQYF
TGTGCCAGCCGGTCAGGGATGCCCTACGAGCAGTACTTC
>-|TRBV11-2|15|TRBD1|TRBJ2-7
CASSDGTATTYEQYF
TGTGCCAGCAGCGACGGGACAGCCACGACCTACGAGCAGTACTTC
>-|TRBV11-2|12|-|TRBJ2-2
CASSPPGGELFF
TGTGCCAGCAGCCCCCCGGGCGGGGAGCTGTTTTTT
>-|TRBV7-9|14|-|TRBJ2-4
CASSFLGGENIQYF
TGTGCCAGCAGCTTTTTAGGGGGAGAAAACATTCAGTACTTC
>-|TRBV7-9|15|-|TRBJ1-1
CASSFPPGEYTEAFF
TGTGCCAGCAGCTTTCCTCCGGGGGAGTACACTGAAGCTTTCTTT
>-|TRBV30|13|-|TRBJ2-7
CAWRHTGIYEQYF
TGTGCCTGGAGGCATACAGGCATCTACGAGCAGTACTTC
>-|TRBV29-1|13|-|TRBJ1-4
CSVVGKTNEKLFF
TGCAGCGTTGTTGGGAAAACTAATGAAAAACTGTTTTTT
>-|TRBV5-5|13|-|TRBJ1-4
CASSLGGDEKLFF
TGTGCCAGCTCTCTCGGGGGTGATGAAAAACTGTTTTTT
>-|TRBV7-9|17|TRBD1|TRBJ1-5
CASSPVTGEEGNQPQHF
TGTGCCAGCAGCCCAGTTACAGGGGAAGAAGGCAATCAGCCCCAGCATTTT
>-|TRBV9|15|-|TRBJ2-5
CASSVASRGQETQYF
TGTGCCAGCAGCGTAGCTAGCAGGGGACAAGAGACCCAGTACTTC
>-|TRBV6-5|12|-|TRBJ2-7
CASSYGGNEQYF
TGTGCCAGCAGTTACGGCGGGAACGAGCAGTACTTC
>once|TRBV25-1|15|-|TRBJ2-5
CASSEFGETQETQYF
TGTGCCAGCAGTGAATTCGGGGAGACGCAAGAGACCCAGTACTTC
>-|TRBV25-1|15|TRBD1|TRBJ1-2
CASSETTGGKYGYTF
TGTGCCAGCAGTGAAACAACAGGGGGAAAGTATGGCTACACCTTC
>-|TRBV5-8|17|TRBD1|TRBJ1-4
CASSFSTGTGIGEKLFF
TGTGCCAGCAGCTTCAGCACCGGGACAGGGATTGGGGAAAAACTGTTTTTT
>-|TRBV28|14|-|TRBJ2-5
CASSFVGGQETQYF
TGTGCCAGCAGTTTCGTCGGCGGTCAAGAGACCCAGTACTTC
>-|TRBV25-1|14|-|TRBJ1-1
CASSEPSENTEAFF
TGTGCCAGCAGTGAACCCTCCGAGAACACTGAAGCTTTCTTT
>-|TRBV5-1|13|-|TRBJ1-1
CASSLGWNTEAFF
TGCGCCAGCAGCCTGGGTTGGAACACTGAAGCTTTCTTT
>-|TRBV7-6|15|-|TRBJ2-1
CASSQWEAEYNEQFF
TGTGCCAGCAGCCAATGGGAGGCAGAATACAATGAGCAGTTCTTC
>-|TRBV6-1|15|TRBD2|TRBJ2-3
CASSEQTSYTDTQYF
TGTGCCAGCAGTGAACAGACTAGCTACACAGATACGCAGTATTTT
>-|TRBV29-1|10|-|TRBJ2-7
CSAIVGEQYF
TGCAGCGCAATTGTTGGCGAGCAGTACTTC
>-|TRBV14|15|-|TRBJ2-1
CASSQSFLGLDEQFF
TGTGCCAGCAGCCAATCGTTTTTAGGGCTCGACGAGCAGTTCTTC
>-|TRBV29-1|12|-|TRBJ1-1
CSVRALNTEAFF
TGCAGCGTTAGGGCTCTGAACACTGAAGCTTTCTTT
>-|TRBV30|13|-|TRBJ1-1
CAWSQYENTEAFF
TGTGCCTGGAGCCAATACGAGAACACTGAAGCTTTCTTT
>-|TRBV28|13|-|TRBJ2-5
CASSRPLQETQYF
TGTGCCAGCAGCCGACCTCTGCAAGAGACCCAGTACTTC
>-|TRBV10-1|9|-|TRBJ2-1
CASSGTVLF
TGCGCCAGCAGTGGGACAGTTCTCTTC
>-|TRBV19|15|TRBD1|TRBJ2-5
CASSIGTGRRETQYF
TGTGCCAGTAGTATAGGGACAGGGCGACGGGAGACCCAGTACTTC
>-|TRBV19|15|TRBD2|TRBJ2-2
CASSMSLAGTGELFF
TGTGCCAGTAGTATGTCGCTAGCGGGCACCGGGGAGCTGTTTTTT
>few|TRBV30|13|-|TRBJ1-1
CAWSSRENTEAFF
TGTGCCTGGAGTTCTCGGGAAAACACTGAAGCTTTCTTT
>-|TRBV6-1|13|-|TRBJ2-3
CASSEGGSDTQYF
TGTGCCAGCAGTGAAGGGGGGTCAGATACGCAGTATTTT
>-|TRBV7-9|12|-|TRBJ2-7
CASSGDGNLNSF
TGTGCCAGCAGCGGGGACGGGAACCTCAATTCCTTC
>-|TRBV6-5|13|-|TRBJ1-1
CASTPGAGAEAFF
TGTGCCAGCACCCCCGGGGCTGGCGCTGAAGCTTTCTTT
>-|TRBV7-9|17|-|TRBJ2-6
CASSGEAPYIGANVLTF
TGTGCCAGCAGCGGGGAGGCCCCATACATTGGGGCCAACGTCCTGACTTTC
>once|TRBV19|11|-|TRBJ1-1
CASTEGSEAFF
TGTGCCAGCACAGAGGGGTCGGAAGCTTTCTTT
>-|TRBV7-2|15|-|TRBJ2-7
CASSWRGESSYEQYF
TGTGCCAGCAGTTGGAGGGGCGAGAGCTCCTACGAGCAGTACTTC
>-|TRBV9|14|-|TRBJ2-3
CASSVVPGSDTQYF
TGTGCCAGCAGCGTAGTCCCGGGGAGTGATACGCAGTATTTT
>-|TRBV7-9|17|-|TRBJ1-2
CASSLASLIGTHNGYTF
TGTGCCAGCAGCTTAGCCTCATTAATCGGGACTCACAATGGCTACACCTTC
>-|TRBV7-2|17|-|TRBJ2-5
CASSFRPTITWGETQYF
TGTGCCAGCAGCTTTCGACCCACTATAACCTGGGGGGAGACCCAGTACTTC
>-|TRBV11-1|14|TRBD2|TRBJ2-7
CASSLAGTTYEQYF
TGTGCCAGCAGCTTAGCAGGGACTACCTACGAGCAGTACTTC
>-|TRBV29-1|13|-|TRBJ2-7
CSVVWGGQYEQYF
TGCAGCGTTGTGTGGGGGGGACAATACGAGCAGTACTTC
>-|TRBV7-9|14|TRBD1|TRBJ2-1
CASSPGQGDNEQFF
TGTGCCAGCAGCCCTGGACAGGGAGACAATGAGCAGTTCTTC
>once|TRBV11-1|16|TRBD1|TRBJ2-7
CASSLTGTGSSYEQYF
TGTGCCAGCAGCTTAACCGGGACAGGGAGCTCCTACGAGCAGTACTTC
>-|TRBV27|14|TRBD1|TRBJ1-1
CASSRQGPNTEAFF
TGTGCCAGCAGTCGACAGGGCCCGAACACTGAAGCTTTCTTT
>-|TRBV4-1|14|-|TRBJ2-3
CASSQVGGADTQYF
TGCGCCAGCAGCCAAGTGGGCGGGGCAGATACGCAGTATTTT
>-|TRBV6-1|16|-|TRBJ2-4
CASSEVTELAKNIQYF
TGTGCCAGCAGTGAAGTTACGGAGCTAGCCAAAAACATTCAGTACTTC
>-|TRBV5-1|15|TRBD1|TRBJ2-7
CASSPRDRASYEQYF
TGCGCCAGCAGCCCCCGGGACAGGGCCTCCTACGAGCAGTACTTC
>-|TRBV6-6|16|TRBD2|TRBJ2-3
CASSYSRTSGTDTQYF
TGTGCCAGCAGTTACTCCCGGACTAGCGGCACAGATACGCAGTATTTT
>-|TRBV15|16|-|TRBJ1-3
CATSDLGALSGNTIYF
TGTGCCACCAGCGACCTAGGAGCTCTCTCTGGAAACACCATATATTTT
>-|TRBV6-5|12|-|TRBJ2-7
CASSYRGREQYF
TGTGCCAGCAGTTATCGGGGCCGGGAGCAGTACTTC
>-|TRBV7-8|13|-|TRBJ2-7
CASSLGYRYEQYF
TGTGCCAGCAGCTTAGGCTACAGGTACGAGCAGTACTTC
>once|TRBV5-5|13|-|TRBJ2-1
CASSLDVSAEQFF
TGTGCCAGCAGCTTGGACGTGTCGGCCGAGCAGTTCTTC
>-|TRBV9|14|-|TRBJ1-1
CASSPRGDVGEAFF
TGTGCCAGCAGCCCCCGAGGGGACGTCGGTGAAGCTTTCTTT
>-|TRBV7-9|13|-|TRBJ1-1
CASKLGTLREAFF
TGTGCCAGCAAACTCGGGACACTCAGAGAAGCTTTCTTT
>-|TRBV7-9|15|-|TRBJ2-5
CASSPTSSTQETQYF
TGTGCCAGCAGCCCGACAAGCTCAACCCAAGAGACCCAGTACTTC
>once|TRBV7-9|17|-|TRBJ1-2
CASSTSGYRDPNYGYTF
TGTGCCAGCAGCACCAGCGGATACAGGGACCCTAACTATGGCTACACCTTC
>-|TRBV27|14|-|TRBJ2-3
CASSFAATPDTQYF
TGTGCCAGCAGTTTTGCCGCTACCCCCGATACGCAGTATTTT
>-|TRBV5-4|14|-|TRBJ1-2
CASSYTTANYGYTF
TGTGCCAGCAGCTACACGACAGCTAACTATGGCTACACCTTC